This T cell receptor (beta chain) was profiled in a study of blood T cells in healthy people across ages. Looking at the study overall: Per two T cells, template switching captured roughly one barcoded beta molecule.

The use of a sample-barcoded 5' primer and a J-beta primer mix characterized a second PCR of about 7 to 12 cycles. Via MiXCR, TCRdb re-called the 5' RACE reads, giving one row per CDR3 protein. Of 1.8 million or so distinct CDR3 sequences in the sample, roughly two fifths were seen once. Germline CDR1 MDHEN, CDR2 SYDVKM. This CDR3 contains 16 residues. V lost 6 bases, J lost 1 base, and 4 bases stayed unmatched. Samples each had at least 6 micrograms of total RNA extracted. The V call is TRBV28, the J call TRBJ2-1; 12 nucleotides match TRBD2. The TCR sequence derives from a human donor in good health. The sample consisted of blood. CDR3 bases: TGTGCCAGCAGCGGACTAGCGGGGTTGTCCTACAATGAGCAGTTCTTC. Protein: CASSGLAGLSYNEQFF. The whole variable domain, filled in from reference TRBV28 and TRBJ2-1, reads DVKVTQSSRYLVKRTGEKVFLECVQDMDHENMFWYRQDPGLGLRLIYFSYDVKMKEKGDIPEGYSVSREKKERFSLILESASTNQTSMYLCASSGLAGLSYNEQFFGPGTRLTVL.